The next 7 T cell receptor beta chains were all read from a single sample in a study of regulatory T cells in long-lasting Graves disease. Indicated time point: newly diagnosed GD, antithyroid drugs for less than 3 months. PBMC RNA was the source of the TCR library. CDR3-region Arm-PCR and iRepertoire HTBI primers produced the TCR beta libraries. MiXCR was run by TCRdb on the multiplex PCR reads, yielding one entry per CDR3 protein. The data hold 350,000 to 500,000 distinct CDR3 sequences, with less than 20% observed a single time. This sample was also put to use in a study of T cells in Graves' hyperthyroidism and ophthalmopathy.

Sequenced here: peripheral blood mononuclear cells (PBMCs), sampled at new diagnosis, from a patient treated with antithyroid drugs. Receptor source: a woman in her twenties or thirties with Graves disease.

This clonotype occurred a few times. The CDR3 region is CASSLISGVNQPQHF. CDR3 sequence (DNA): TGTGCCAGCAGCCTCATATCGGGGGTCAATCAGCCCCAGCATTTT. The chain joins TRBV4-2 to TRBJ1-5, with a possible D match to TRBD1 (5 bases). The CDR3 is made up of 15 amino acids. Germline loops: CDR1 LGHNA, CDR2 YNFKEQ. Trimming removed 4 bases at V and 3 bases at J, with 13 bases between.

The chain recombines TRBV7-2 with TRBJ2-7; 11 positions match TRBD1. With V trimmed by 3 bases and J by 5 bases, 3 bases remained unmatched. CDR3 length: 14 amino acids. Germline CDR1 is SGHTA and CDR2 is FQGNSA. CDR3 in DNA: TGTGCCAGCAGCTTCGGGACAGGGGGTAACGAGCAGTACTTC. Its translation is CASSFGTGGNEQYF.

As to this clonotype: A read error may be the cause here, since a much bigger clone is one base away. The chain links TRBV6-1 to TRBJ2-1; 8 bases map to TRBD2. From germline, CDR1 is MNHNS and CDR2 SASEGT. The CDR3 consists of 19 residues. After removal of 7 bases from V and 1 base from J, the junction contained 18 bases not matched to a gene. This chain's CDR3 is CASKKRGLSGGLSYNEQFF. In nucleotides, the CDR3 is TGTGCCAGCAAGAAAAGGGGACTATCGGGAGGGTTATCCTACAATGAGCAGTTCTTC.

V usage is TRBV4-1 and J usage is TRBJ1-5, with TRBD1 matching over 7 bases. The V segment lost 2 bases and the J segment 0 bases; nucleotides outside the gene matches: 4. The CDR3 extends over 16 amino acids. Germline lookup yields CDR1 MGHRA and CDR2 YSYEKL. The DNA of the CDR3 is TGCGCCAGCAGCCAATTGACAGGGTCTAGCAATCAGCCCCAGCATTTT. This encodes CASSQLTGSSNQPQHF.

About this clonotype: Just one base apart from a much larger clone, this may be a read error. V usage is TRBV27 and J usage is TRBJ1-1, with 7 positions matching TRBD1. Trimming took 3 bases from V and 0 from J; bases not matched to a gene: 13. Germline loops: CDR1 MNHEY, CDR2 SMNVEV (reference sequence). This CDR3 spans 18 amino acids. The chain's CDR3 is CASSFPTGRGPLNTEAFF. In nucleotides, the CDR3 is TGTGCCAGCAGTTTCCCGACAGGGAGGGGCCCCCTGAACACTGAAGCTTTCTTT.

CDR3 sequence: CASGQGASNQPQHF. CDR3 sequence (DNA): TGTGCCAGCGGGCAGGGGGCGAGCAATCAGCCCCAGCATTTT. This chain joins TRBV6-2 or TRBV6-3 and TRBJ1-5, with 8 bases identical to TRBD1. V lost 8 bases to trimming and J lost 1 base; unmatched junction nucleotides: 4. CDR3 length equals 14 residues. The germline CDR1 and CDR2 sequences are MNHEY and SVGEGT.

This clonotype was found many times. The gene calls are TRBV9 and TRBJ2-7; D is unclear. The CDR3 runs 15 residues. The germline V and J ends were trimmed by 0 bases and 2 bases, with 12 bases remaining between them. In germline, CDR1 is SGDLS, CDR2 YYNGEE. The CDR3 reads CASSVGAGITYEQYF. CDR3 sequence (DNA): TGTGCCAGCAGCGTAGGGGCCGGTATAACCTACGAGCAGTACTTC.